The sample holds one count of the clone carrying this T cell receptor beta chain. The record originates from a study of shared clonotypes between healthy human individuals. Trimming stripped 5 bases from V and 3 bases from J, with 4 bases between. Germline CDR1 reads MGHDK; CDR2 reads SYGVNS. CDR3 length equals 11 residues. Measured with immunoSEQ multiplex PCR; TCRdb has only the in-frame clones, and not every one. This sample has under 550,000 clones, with 95% to 97% found just once. This TCR was sampled from a woman aged 25 to 39 in good health. Sequencing was done on a sample of naive CD4+ T cells sorted from blood. As for subset: CD45RA+ positively selected. The genes are TRBV25-1 and TRBJ2-5; no clear D. The CDR3 loop is CASSLKETQYF. CDR3 in DNA: TGTGCCAGCAGTCTTAAAGAGACCCAGTACTTC.